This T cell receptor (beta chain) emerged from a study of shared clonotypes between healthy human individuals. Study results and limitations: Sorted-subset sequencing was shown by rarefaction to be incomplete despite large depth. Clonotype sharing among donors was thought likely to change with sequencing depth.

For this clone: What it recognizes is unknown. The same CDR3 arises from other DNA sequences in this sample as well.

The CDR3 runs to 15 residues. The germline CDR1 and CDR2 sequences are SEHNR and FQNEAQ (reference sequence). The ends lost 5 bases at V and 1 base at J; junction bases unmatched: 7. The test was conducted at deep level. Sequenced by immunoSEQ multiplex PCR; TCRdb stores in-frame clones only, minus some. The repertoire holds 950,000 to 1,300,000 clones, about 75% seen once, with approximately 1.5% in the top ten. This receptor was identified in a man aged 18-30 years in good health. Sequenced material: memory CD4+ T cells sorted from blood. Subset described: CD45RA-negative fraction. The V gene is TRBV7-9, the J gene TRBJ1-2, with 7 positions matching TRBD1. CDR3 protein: CASSSGTVINYGYTF. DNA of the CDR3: TGTGCCAGCAGCAGCGGGACAGTCATTAACTATGGCTACACCTTC.